This T cell receptor beta chain was sequenced for a study of shared clonotypes between healthy human individuals. Remarks on this clone: Its antigen is currently unknown.

Naive CD8 isolation took CD45RO-negative cells positively selected for CCR7 and excluded terminally differentiated effector memory CD45RA+ cells. Using immunoSEQ multiplex PCR, the repertoire was profiled, and TCRdb retains in-frame clones only, with some absent. The table shows over 2 million clones, with roughly 95% occurring only once. General observations from the study: The sampled material consisted only of blood, and tissue repertoires are likely to differ. At large depth, rarefaction still showed sorted-subset sequencing to be incomplete. Sharing across four donors was highest in naive CD4 (around 5%) and lowest in memory CD8 (approximately 0.4%).

CDR3 length: 15 amino acids. Germline V lookup: CDR1 LNHNV, CDR2 YYDKDF (reference sequence). V trimming: 1 base; J trimming: 4 bases; junction bases outside the gene matches: 2. This chain joins TRBV15 and TRBJ2-3; TRBD1 agrees at 10 bases. The sequenced sample consisted of naive CD8+ T cells sorted from blood. This sequence was found in a man aged 18 to 29 in good health. The CDR3 DNA is TGTGCCACCAGCAGAGGACAGGGGGCCGCAGATACGCAGTATTTT. This codes for CATSRGQGAADTQYF.